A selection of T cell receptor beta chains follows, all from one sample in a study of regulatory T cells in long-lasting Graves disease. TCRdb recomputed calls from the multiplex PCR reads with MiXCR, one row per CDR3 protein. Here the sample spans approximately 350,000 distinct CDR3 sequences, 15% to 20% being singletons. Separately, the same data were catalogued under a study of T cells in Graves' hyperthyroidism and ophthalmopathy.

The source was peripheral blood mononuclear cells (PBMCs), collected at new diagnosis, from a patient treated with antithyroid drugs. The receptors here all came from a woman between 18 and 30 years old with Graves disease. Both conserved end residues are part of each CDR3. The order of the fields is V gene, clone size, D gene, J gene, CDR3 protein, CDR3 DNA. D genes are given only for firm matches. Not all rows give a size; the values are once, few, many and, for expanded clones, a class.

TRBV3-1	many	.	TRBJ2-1	CASSQANEQFF	TGTGCCAGCAGCCAGGCGAATGAGCAGTTCTTC
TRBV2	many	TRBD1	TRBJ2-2	CASSDGQGTLFF	TGTGCCAGCAGTGATGGACAGGGTACGCTGTTTTTT
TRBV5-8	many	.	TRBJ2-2	CASSLAQRNTGELFF	TGTGCCAGCAGCTTGGCACAGCGCAACACCGGGGAGCTGTTTTTT
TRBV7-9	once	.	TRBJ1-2	CASSPQEGGGYTF	TGTGCCAGCAGCCCCCAAGAGGGTGGCGGCTACACCTTC
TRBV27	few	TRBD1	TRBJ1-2	CARIPPRQGSYGYTF	TGTGCCAGGATACCGCCCCGACAGGGCTCCTATGGCTACACCTTC
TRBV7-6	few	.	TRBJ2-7	CASSHGGLRTRSSYEQYF	TGTGCCAGCAGCCACGGTGGGCTAAGGACAAGAAGCTCCTACGAGCAGTACTTC
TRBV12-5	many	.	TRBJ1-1	CASGPRGQGRRIEAFF	TGTGCTAGTGGCCCCCGGGGCCAGGGGCGACGGATTGAAGCTTTCTTT
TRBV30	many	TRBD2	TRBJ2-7	CAWGPGLVAYEQYF	TGTGCCTGGGGGCCGGGACTAGTTGCCTACGAGCAGTACTTC
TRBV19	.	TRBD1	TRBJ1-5	CASIAGTGGSSSNQPQHF	TGTGCCAGTATCGCCGGGACAGGGGGCAGTAGTAGCAATCAGCCCCAGCATTTT
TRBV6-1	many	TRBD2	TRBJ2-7	CASSEGGSVYEQYF	TGTGCCAGCAGTGAAGGCGGGAGCGTCTACGAGCAGTACTTC
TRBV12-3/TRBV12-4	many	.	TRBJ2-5	CASRFGSRGTQYF	TGTGCCAGCCGATTTGGTAGCCGAGGGACCCAGTACTTC
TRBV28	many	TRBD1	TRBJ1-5	CASSYGQGRWQPQHF	TGTGCCAGCAGTTACGGACAGGGAAGATGGCAGCCCCAGCATTTT
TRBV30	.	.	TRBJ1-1	CAWSSSNTEAFF	TGTGCCTGGAGTAGCTCGAACACTGAAGCTTTCTTT
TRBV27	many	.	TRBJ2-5	CASSFSELETQYF	TGTGCCAGCAGTTTCTCCGAGTTAGAGACCCAGTACTTC
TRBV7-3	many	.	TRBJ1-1	CASSSPYHTEAFF	TGTGCCAGCAGCTCCCCATATCACACTGAAGCTTTCTTT
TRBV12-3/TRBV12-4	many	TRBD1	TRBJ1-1	CASRGQGADTEAFF	TGTGCCAGCAGGGGACAGGGGGCTGACACTGAAGCTTTCTTT
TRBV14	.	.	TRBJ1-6	CASSQVVPGPSSYNSPLHF	TGTGCCAGCAGCCAAGTAGTTCCAGGACCCAGCTCCTATAATTCACCCCTCCACTTT
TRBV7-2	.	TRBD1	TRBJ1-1	CASSRPGTGLPNTEAFF	TGTGCCAGCAGCCGACCCGGGACAGGGCTTCCGAACACTGAAGCTTTCTTT
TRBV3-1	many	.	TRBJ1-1	CASSLNRGDTEAFF	TGTGCCAGCAGCCTAAACCGGGGGGACACTGAAGCTTTCTTT